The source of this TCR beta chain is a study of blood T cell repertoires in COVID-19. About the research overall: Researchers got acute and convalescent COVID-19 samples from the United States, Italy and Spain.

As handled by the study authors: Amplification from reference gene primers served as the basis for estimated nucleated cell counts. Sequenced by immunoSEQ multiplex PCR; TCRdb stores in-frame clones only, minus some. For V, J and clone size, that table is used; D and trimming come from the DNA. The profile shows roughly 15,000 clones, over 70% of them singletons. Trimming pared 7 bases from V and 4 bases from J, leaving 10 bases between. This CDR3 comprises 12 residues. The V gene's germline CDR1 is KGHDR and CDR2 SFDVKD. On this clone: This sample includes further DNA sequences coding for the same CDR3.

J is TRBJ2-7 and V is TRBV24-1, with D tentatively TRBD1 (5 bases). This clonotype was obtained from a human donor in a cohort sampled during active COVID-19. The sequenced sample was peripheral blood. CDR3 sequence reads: CATSPRGYEQYF. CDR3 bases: TGTGCCACCAGCCCTAGGGGATACGAGCAGTACTTC.